This record looks at one TCR beta chain sequence and its context. Its antigen target is currently unknown. No base qualities exist here, and no much larger clone lies one base off it. The entry originates in a study of lymphopenia after photon versus proton radiotherapy (dated by TCRdb to between 2019 and 2020). About the full investigation: The study compared the immunological effects of photon versus proton radiation therapy in patients with gastrointestinal tumors who developed high-grade lymphopenia. The cohort comprised 20 to 25 patients with gastrointestinal tumors who received either photon or proton therapy and then developed lymphopenia. The study aimed to characterize how the two radiation modalities differ in their impact on the immune system. What the study reported, not specific to this receptor: During treatment, patients who received photon therapy lost naive T cells and TCR diversity and gained effector/memory populations, whereas patients who received proton therapy remained relatively stable. Among patients across the cohort who died, overall survival time showed an inverse correlation with a larger post-nadir drop in TCR diversity. After the lymphocyte count nadir, photon-treated repertoires showed oligoclonal expansion, especially of CD8+ Temra cells, which drove the drop in diversity. The survival association was assessed only in patients who died, and the authors presented better survival with proton therapy as a possibility rather than a demonstrated result.

The junction carries 11 bases between V and J, which are trimmed by 4 bases and 2 bases respectively. The CDR3 goes from the cysteine to the phenylalanine over 14 residues. The DNA shown is the 42-base CDR3, in frame from base 1. Looking up the germline V gene (reference sequence) yields CDR1 SGHNT and CDR2 YYREEE. Libraries were built with the immunoSEQ multiplex PCR assay. T cell repertoires were profiled with deep sequencing of rearranged TCR beta loci together with multiparametric flow cytometry. As stored in TCRdb, this immuneACCESS dataset retains in-frame rearrangements with V and J assigned. A fraction of the clones does not appear; measured against another copy, unresolved V genes explain less than half of the discrepancy, and the remainder lacks a known reason. The sample table contains fewer than 30,000 clones; only one count was recorded for about 87% of them. Of the sample, roughly 19% is held by the ten largest clones.

The material was peripheral blood, obtained from a patient treated with photon-based radiotherapy. The sequence came from a man between 50 and 59 years old with gastric cancer. This chain is built from TRBV5-4 and TRBJ2-3, with an unclear D gene assignment. The CDR3 region has the sequence CASSRESVTDTQYF. The nucleotide sequence reads TGTGCCAGCAGCCGAGAAAGTGTCACAGATACGCAGTATTTT.